The following is a TCR beta chain sequence with its context. The antigen remains undetermined. The sample is drawn from a study of cytomegalovirus exposure and HLA in healthy donors. Whole-study findings and limits: Within a later analysis, the majority of CMV-associated TCR beta chains appeared HLA-restricted.

Researchers ran the PCR with 60 Vbeta and 13 Jbeta primers. Sequencing was performed with immunoSEQ multiplex PCR; in TCRdb, only in-frame clones are kept and a portion is missing. The table shows roughly 110,000 clones, with around 75% occurring only once. Sequencing was performed on PBMCs. This clonotype was sampled from a female donor in good health and CMV-seronegative.

The CDR3 reads CASKLRDNPYGYTF. For the CDR3, the DNA is TGTGCCAGCAAGCTCCGGGACAATCCCTATGGCTACACCTTC. The rearrangement uses TRBV2 and TRBJ1-2; D is perhaps TRBD1 (6 bases). The CDR3 has 14 residues. Trimming took 7 bases from V and 4 from J, leaving 16 bases between them. The germline CDR1 and CDR2 sequences are SNHLY and FYNNEI.